The rows below give T cell receptor beta chains drawn from one sample of a study of blood T cell repertoires in COVID-19. Libraries were prepared by immunoSEQ multiplex PCR; TCRdb keeps only in-frame clonotypes and omits some of them. The repertoire holds about 260,000 clones, with around 90% as singletons. What was sequenced was peripheral blood. The receptors were gathered from a woman aged 55-69 years with COVID-19, enrolled during active disease. The CDR3 runs from the conserved cysteine through the conserved F or W. The order of the fields is D gene, J gene, V gene, clone size, CDR3 protein, CDR3 DNA. The D gene is left open where the match is weak. Expanded clones get a size class; other rows say once, few or many, or leave the size out.

TRBD1 | TRBJ1-1 | TRBV2 | - | CASTRDRATEAFF | TGTGCCAGCACCCGGGACAGGGCCACTGAAGCTTTCTTT
TRBD1 | TRBJ1-3 | TRBV5-4 | - | CASSDRGLGNTIYF | TGTGCCAGCAGCGACAGGGGTCTCGGAAACACCATATATTTT
TRBD1 | TRBJ1-2 | TRBV6-5 | - | CASSYRQGWSYTF | TGTGCCAGCAGTTATAGACAGGGGTGGTCCTACACCTTC
TRBD1 | TRBJ2-2 | TRBV6-2/TRBV6-3 | - | CASSHGTGGYTGELFF | TGTGCCAGCAGTCACGGGACAGGGGGTTACACCGGGGAGCTGTTTTTT
- | TRBJ2-3 | TRBV9 | - | CASSVFGAGSTDTQYF | TGTGCCAGCAGCGTATTCGGTGCGGGAAGCACAGATACGCAGTATTTT
TRBD1 | TRBJ2-2 | TRBV18 | - | CASSRQGPNTGELFF | TGTGCCAGCTCAAGACAGGGACCGAACACCGGGGAGCTGTTTTTT
- | TRBJ2-2 | TRBV5-1 | - | CASSFGAFTGELFF | TGCGCCAGCAGCTTCGGAGCGTTTACCGGGGAGCTGTTTTTT
- | TRBJ2-3 | TRBV19 | - | CASSIAAGWTDTQYF | TGTGCCAGTAGTATAGCGGCGGGTTGGACAGATACGCAGTATTTT
- | TRBJ2-7 | TRBV19 | few | CASSIEHKSYEQYF | TGTGCCAGTAGTATAGAACATAAATCCTACGAGCAGTACTTC
- | TRBJ2-1 | TRBV28 | - | CASSHAGRQGHEQFF | TGTGCCAGCAGTCACGCCGGGAGACAGGGACATGAGCAGTTCTTC
TRBD1 | TRBJ2-7 | TRBV5-1 | once | CASSLIPGQGAGEQYF | TGCGCCAGCAGCTTGATCCCGGGACAGGGGGCAGGGGAGCAGTACTTC
- | TRBJ2-7 | TRBV19 | - | CASSIVAGSSYEQYF | TGTGCCAGTAGTATAGTGGCGGGGTCCTCCTACGAGCAGTACTTC
TRBD1 | TRBJ1-5 | TRBV6-2/TRBV6-3 | - | CASSRTGSSQPQHF | TGTGCCAGCAGTCGGACAGGGAGTAGTCAGCCCCAGCATTTT
- | TRBJ2-7 | TRBV5-8 | - | CASGSDSYEQYF | TGTGCCAGCGGGAGCGATTCGTACGAGCAGTACTTC
- | TRBJ1-2 | TRBV7-9 | - | CASSIGTYTNYGYTF | TGTGCCAGCAGCATCGGGACATATACTAACTATGGCTACACCTTC
- | TRBJ2-3 | TRBV7-8 | - | CASSSYTDTQYF | TGTGCCAGCAGCTCCTACACAGATACGCAGTATTTT
TRBD1 | TRBJ2-7 | TRBV19 | - | CASKGDRTYEQYF | TGTGCCAGTAAAGGGGACAGGACCTACGAGCAGTACTTC
- | TRBJ1-1 | TRBV28 | - | CASSPPMGGNTEAFF | TGTGCCAGCAGTCCGCCCATGGGGGGGAACACTGAAGCTTTCTTT
TRBD1 | TRBJ1-2 | TRBV24-1 | - | CATSDQRQGNYGYTF | TGTGCCACCAGTGACCAAAGACAGGGGAACTATGGCTACACCTTC
TRBD2 | TRBJ2-2 | TRBV7-7 | - | CASSLGASGRGSGTGELFF | TGTGCCAGCAGCTTAGGCGCTAGCGGGAGGGGGTCGGGCACCGGGGAGCTGTTTTTT
TRBD2 | TRBJ2-2 | TRBV9 | few | CASSPGLATGELFF | TGTGCCAGCAGCCCGGGACTAGCAACCGGGGAGCTGTTTTTT
- | TRBJ1-1 | TRBV5-8 | - | CASSFRRDPEAFF | TGTGCCAGCAGCTTCCGGCGGGACCCGGAAGCTTTCTTT
- | TRBJ2-7 | TRBV7-9 | - | CASSLGTIAYEQYF | TGTGCCAGCAGCTTAGGGACAATCGCCTACGAGCAGTACTTC
- | TRBJ1-1 | TRBV3-1/TRBV3-2 | - | CASSQELGRQGNTEAFF | TGTGCCAGCAGCCAAGAATTAGGTCGGCAGGGTAACACTGAAGCTTTCTTT
TRBD1 | TRBJ1-5 | TRBV2 | - | CASTLRGGRGRNQPQHF | TGTGCCAGCACCCTAAGGGGGGGCAGGGGGCGCAATCAGCCCCAGCATTTT
- | TRBJ1-1 | TRBV5-4 | - | CASGPEGGRALNTEAFF | TGTGCCAGCGGTCCAGAGGGGGGGAGGGCGTTGAACACTGAAGCTTTCTTT
TRBD1 | TRBJ2-1 | TRBV6-2/TRBV6-3 | - | CASSGPGTGRYNEQFF | TGTGCCAGCAGTGGCCCGGGGACAGGCCGATACAATGAGCAGTTCTTC
- | TRBJ2-1 | TRBV11-2 | - | CASTPRRWARSYNEQFF | TGTGCCAGCACCCCACGGAGGTGGGCGCGCTCCTACAATGAGCAGTTCTTC
TRBD1 | TRBJ1-2 | TRBV19 | - | CASSTHVGDRAKANYGYTF | TGTGCCAGTAGTACCCACGTGGGGGACAGGGCCAAAGCTAACTATGGCTACACCTTC
- | TRBJ1-4 | TRBV11-2 | once | CASSLDQGPVEKLFF | TGTGCCAGCAGCTTAGATCAGGGCCCGGTAGAAAAACTGTTTTTT
- | TRBJ1-1 | TRBV19 | once | CASSIAWGDAEAFF | TGTGCCAGTAGTATAGCTTGGGGAGACGCTGAAGCTTTCTTT
TRBD2 | TRBJ2-2 | TRBV24-1 | - | CATSGRVQISREGWNTGELFF | TGTGCCACCAGTGGTCGGGTACAGATTTCGCGGGAGGGTTGGAACACCGGGGAGCTGTTTTTT
TRBD2 | TRBJ2-1 | TRBV7-3 | - | CASSPRGLAGSNEQFF | TGTGCCAGCAGCCCCAGGGGACTAGCGGGTTCTAATGAGCAGTTCTTC
- | TRBJ2-1 | TRBV18 | - | CASSHENPTYNEQFF | TGTGCCAGCTCACACGAAAATCCTACCTACAATGAGCAGTTCTTC
- | TRBJ1-1 | TRBV30 | - | CAWSVNLDRSSTEAFF | TGTGCCTGGAGTGTAAATTTGGACAGAAGCAGCACTGAAGCTTTCTTT
- | TRBJ2-3 | TRBV7-2 | few | CASSLASSGDTQYF | TGTGCCAGCAGCTTAGCCAGCTCGGGTGATACGCAGTATTTT
- | TRBJ2-2 | TRBV5-5 | - | CASSLAVTLVGSGELFF | TGTGCCAGCAGCTTGGCCGTGACCCTAGTTGGTTCCGGGGAGCTGTTTTTT
TRBD1 | TRBJ1-5 | TRBV30 | few | CAWGTDSNQPQHF | TGTGCCTGGGGGACAGATAGCAATCAGCCCCAGCATTTT
TRBD1 | TRBJ2-7 | TRBV25-1 | once | CASSPLGQGTYEQYF | TGTGCCAGCAGTCCGTTGGGACAGGGCACCTACGAGCAGTACTTC
- | TRBJ2-1 | TRBV27 | - | CASSSQGNSYNEQFF | TGTGCCAGCAGTTCTCAGGGGAACTCCTACAATGAGCAGTTCTTC
- | TRBJ1-5 | TRBV6-6 | - | CASSYSGGTSNQPQHF | TGTGCCAGCAGTTACTCGGGCGGGACTAGCAATCAGCCCCAGCATTTT
- | TRBJ2-1 | TRBV18 | - | CASSPPTGRYNEQFF | TGTGCCAGCTCACCACCCACGGGAAGATACAATGAGCAGTTCTTC
- | TRBJ1-1 | TRBV5-1 | - | CASTLGSGRGTEAFF | TGCGCCAGCACGTTGGGGTCTGGGCGGGGGACTGAAGCTTTCTTT
- | TRBJ2-7 | TRBV5-1 | - | CASSLSGGQYEQYF | TGCGCCAGCAGCTTGTCAGGGGGGCAGTACGAGCAGTACTTC
- | TRBJ1-1 | TRBV28 | few | CASSLRVNTEAFF | TGTGCCAGCAGTTTACGGGTTAACACTGAAGCTTTCTTT
- | TRBJ2-1 | TRBV18 | - | CASSPRLAFTYNEQFF | TGTGCCAGCTCACCACGGCTAGCCTTCACCTACAATGAGCAGTTCTTC
TRBD2 | TRBJ2-1 | TRBV19 | - | CASALAGFYNEQFF | TGTGCCAGTGCGCTAGCGGGATTTTACAATGAGCAGTTCTTC
- | TRBJ2-3 | TRBV4-1 | - | CASSPSTVDTQYF | TGCGCCAGCAGCCCCTCGACAGTGGATACGCAGTATTTT
- | TRBJ2-3 | TRBV7-3 | once | CASSPWGVIDTQYF | TGTGCCAGCAGCCCATGGGGCGTGATAGATACGCAGTATTTT
TRBD2 | TRBJ2-7 | TRBV2 | - | CASSVTSGIEGYEQYF | TGTGCCAGCAGTGTGACTAGCGGGATCGAGGGCTACGAGCAGTACTTC
- | TRBJ2-7 | TRBV7-9 | - | CASSLAWSGVDEQYF | TGTGCCAGCAGCTTAGCTTGGTCAGGGGTAGACGAGCAGTACTTC
- | TRBJ1-6 | TRBV5-6 | - | CASSPTPRGYNSPLHF | TGTGCCAGCAGCCCCACCCCCAGGGGTTATAATTCACCCCTCCACTTT
TRBD1 | TRBJ2-1 | TRBV9 | - | CASSVVTGIGEQFF | TGTGCCAGCAGCGTGGTGACAGGGATCGGTGAGCAGTTCTTC